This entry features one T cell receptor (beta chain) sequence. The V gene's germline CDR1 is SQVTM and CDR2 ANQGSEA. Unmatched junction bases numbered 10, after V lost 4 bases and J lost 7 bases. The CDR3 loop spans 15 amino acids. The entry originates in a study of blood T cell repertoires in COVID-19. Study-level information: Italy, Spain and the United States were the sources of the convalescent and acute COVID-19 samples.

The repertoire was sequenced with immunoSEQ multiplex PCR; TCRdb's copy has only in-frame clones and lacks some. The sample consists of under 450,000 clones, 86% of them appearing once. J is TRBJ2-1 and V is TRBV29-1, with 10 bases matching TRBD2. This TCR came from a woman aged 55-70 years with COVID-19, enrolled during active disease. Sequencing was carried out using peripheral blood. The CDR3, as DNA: TGCAGCGTTGCGGTAGCGGGGGGATCGGGGAATGAGCAGTTCTTC. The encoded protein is CSVAVAGGSGNEQFF.